The subject of this entry is one T cell receptor (beta chain). Its antigen remains unidentified. Trimming stripped 0 bases from V and 6 bases from J, with 12 bases between. From germline, CDR1 is SGHKS and CDR2 YYEKEE (reference sequence). CDR3 length: 15 amino acids. TCRdb reprocessed the 5' RACE reads via MiXCR and lists one record per CDR3 protein. The data contain under 850,000 distinct CDR3 sequences, roughly 19% of them seen just once; the ten biggest clones take up over 15%. The sample comes from a study of CD8 T cells in ankylosing spondylitis. Points from the study as a whole: Within ankylosing spondylitis blood, a TCR beta motif made up of under 10 highly homologous variants appeared to be characteristic.

The sequenced sample consisted of blood, either unsorted or a sorted T cell fraction (not recorded which). The chain employs TRBV5-5 and TRBJ2-2; D uncertain. The clonotype originates from a male donor with ankylosing spondylitis. The CDR3 here is CASSLDLNLAGELFF. The CDR3 DNA is TGTGCCAGCAGCTTGGATCTGAATTTAGCCGGGGAGCTGTTTTTT.